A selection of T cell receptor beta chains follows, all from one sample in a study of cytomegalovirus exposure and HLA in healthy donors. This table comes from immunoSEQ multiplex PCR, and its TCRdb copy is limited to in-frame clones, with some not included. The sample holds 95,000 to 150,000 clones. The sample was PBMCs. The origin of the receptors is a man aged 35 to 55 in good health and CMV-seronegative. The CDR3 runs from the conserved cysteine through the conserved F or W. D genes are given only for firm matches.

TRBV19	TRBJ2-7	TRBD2	TGTGCCAGTAGTGACCTTAGCGGGAGCTACGAGCAGTACTTC	CASSDLSGSYEQYF
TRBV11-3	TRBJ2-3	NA	TGTGCCAGCAGCTTCGGGAGCGACACAGATACGCAGTATTTT	CASSFGSDTDTQYF
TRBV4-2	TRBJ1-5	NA	TGTGCCAGCAGCCAAGATTTCGGCAGGGCTCGGCAGGAGCCCCAGCATTTT	CASSQDFGRARQEPQHF
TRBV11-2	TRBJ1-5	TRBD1	TGTGCCAGCAGCCCAACAGGGGTCGGACAGCCCCAGCATTTT	CASSPTGVGQPQHF
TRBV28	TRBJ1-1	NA	TGTGCCAGCAGTTTCCGGACGGGGGAAGCTTTCTTT	CASSFRTGEAFF
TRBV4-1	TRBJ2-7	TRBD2	TGCGCCAGCAGCCAAGGGCCGGGACTAAAAACCTACGAGCAGTACTTC	CASSQGPGLKTYEQYF
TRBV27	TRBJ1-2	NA	TGTGCCAGCAGTCCCCGGGGGGGGAGCGGCTACACCTTC	CASSPRGGSGYTF
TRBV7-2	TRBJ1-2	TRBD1	TGTGCCAGCACCACTGACAGGGGGGTTTTTGGCTACACCTTC	CASTTDRGVFGYTF
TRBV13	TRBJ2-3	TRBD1	TGTGCCAGCAGCCCTGACAGGGGGACGCAGTATTTT	CASSPDRGTQYF
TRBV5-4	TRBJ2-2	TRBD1	TGTGCCAGCAGCGTAACCGGGACAGGTAGCACCGGGGAGCTGTTTTTT	CASSVTGTGSTGELFF
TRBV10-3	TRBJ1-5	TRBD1	TGTGCCCTCACCGGGACAGGGGGCCCCTATAGCAATCAGCCCCAGCATTTT	CALTGTGGPYSNQPQHF
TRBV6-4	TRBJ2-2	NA	TGTGCCAGCAGTGACGTTATCCGGGGGGAGCTGTTTTTT	CASSDVIRGELFF
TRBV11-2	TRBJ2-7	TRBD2	TGTGCCAGCAGCTTATCGGGAGGTCGGACCTCCTACGAGCAGTACTTC	CASSLSGGRTSYEQYF
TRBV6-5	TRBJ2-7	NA	TGTGCCAGCAGTTACATGTCTGGACAACTCTACGAGCAGTACTTC	CASSYMSGQLYEQYF
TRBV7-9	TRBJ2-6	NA	TGTGCCAGCAGCTTCGGGACATCTGGGGCCAACGTCCTGACTTTC	CASSFGTSGANVLTF
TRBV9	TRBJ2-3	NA	TGTGCCAGCAGCCTCCCCGGAGGGTCGGATACGCAGTATTTT	CASSLPGGSDTQYF
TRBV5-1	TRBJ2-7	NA	TGCGCCAGCAGCTTCGGGGGTTGGGACTACGAGCAGTACTTC	CASSFGGWDYEQYF
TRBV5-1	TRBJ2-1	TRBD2	TGCGCCAGCGGGATAGGACTAGCGGCAGTTAATGAGCAGTTCTTC	CASGIGLAAVNEQFF
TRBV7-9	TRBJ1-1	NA	TGTGCCAGCAGCCGACAGGCATACACTGAAGCTTTCTTT	CASSRQAYTEAFF
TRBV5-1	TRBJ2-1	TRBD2	TGCGCCAGCAGCTTGAGGACCCCTTCAGCGGGAGCGAACAATGAGCAGTTCTTC	CASSLRTPSAGANNEQFF
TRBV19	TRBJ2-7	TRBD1	TGTGCCAGTAGCAGACAGGGCTACGAGCAGTACTTC	CASSRQGYEQYF
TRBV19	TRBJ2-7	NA	TGTGCCAGTAGTATAGATTTCAACTCCTACGAGCAGTACTTC	CASSIDFNSYEQYF
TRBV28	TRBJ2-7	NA	TGTGCCAGCAGGCGGGGACAGAACTACGAGCAGTACTTC	CASRRGQNYEQYF